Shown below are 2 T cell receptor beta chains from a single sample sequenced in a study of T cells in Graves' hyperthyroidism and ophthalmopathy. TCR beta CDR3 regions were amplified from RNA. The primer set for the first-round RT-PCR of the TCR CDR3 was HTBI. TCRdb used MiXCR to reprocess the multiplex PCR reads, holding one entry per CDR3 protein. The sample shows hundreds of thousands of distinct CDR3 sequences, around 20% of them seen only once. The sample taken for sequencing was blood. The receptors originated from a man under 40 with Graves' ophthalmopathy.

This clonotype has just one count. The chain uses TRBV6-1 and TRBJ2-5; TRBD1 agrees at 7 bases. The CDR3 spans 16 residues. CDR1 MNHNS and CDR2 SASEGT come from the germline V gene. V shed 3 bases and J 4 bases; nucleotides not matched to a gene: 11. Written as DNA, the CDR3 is TGTGCCAGCAGTGATCCCCTCACAGGGGCACGAGAGACCCAGTACTTC. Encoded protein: CASSDPLTGARETQYF.

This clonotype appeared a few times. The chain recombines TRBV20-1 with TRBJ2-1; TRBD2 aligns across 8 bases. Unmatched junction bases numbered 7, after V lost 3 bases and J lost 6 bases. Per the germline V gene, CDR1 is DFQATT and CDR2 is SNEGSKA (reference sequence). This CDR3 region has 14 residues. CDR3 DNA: TGCAGTGCTAGCTCGGGACTAGTCGCCAATGAGCAGTTCTTC. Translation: CSASSGLVANEQFF.